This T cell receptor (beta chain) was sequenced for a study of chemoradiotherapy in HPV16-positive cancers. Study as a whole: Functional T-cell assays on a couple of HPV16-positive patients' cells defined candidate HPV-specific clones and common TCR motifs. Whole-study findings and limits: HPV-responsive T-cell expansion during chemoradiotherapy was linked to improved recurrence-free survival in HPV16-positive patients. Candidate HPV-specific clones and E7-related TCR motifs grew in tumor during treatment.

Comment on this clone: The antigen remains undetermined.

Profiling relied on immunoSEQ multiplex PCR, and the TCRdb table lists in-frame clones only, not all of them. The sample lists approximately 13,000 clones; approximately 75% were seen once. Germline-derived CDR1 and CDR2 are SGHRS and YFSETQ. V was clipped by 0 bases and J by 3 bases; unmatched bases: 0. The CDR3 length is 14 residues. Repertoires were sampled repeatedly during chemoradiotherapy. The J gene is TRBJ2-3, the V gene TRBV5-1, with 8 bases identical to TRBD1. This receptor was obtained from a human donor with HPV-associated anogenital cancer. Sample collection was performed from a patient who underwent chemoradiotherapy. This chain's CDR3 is CASSLGTGTDTQYF. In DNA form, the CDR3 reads TGCGCCAGCAGCTTGGGGACAGGGACAGATACGCAGTATTTT.